Each of the 15 T cell receptor beta chains below was sequenced from the same sample in a study of blood T cell repertoires in COVID-19. The method was immunoSEQ multiplex PCR; TCRdb's version includes in-frame clones alone and lacks a portion of them. The profile shows about 70,000 clones, roughly 79% of them singletons. Sequencing was done on a sample of peripheral blood. The receptors were gathered from a woman aged 55-70 years with acute or convalescent COVID-19.

V gene TRBV9 combines with J gene TRBJ1-1, with D possibly being TRBD1 (6 bases). CDR3 length: 13 residues. Germline CDR1 SGDLS, CDR2 YYNGEE. The ends were cut back, 1 base at V and 5 bases at J, with 9 bases in the middle. This CDR3 is CASSVRGSTEAFF. In DNA form, the CDR3 reads TGTGCCAGCAGCGTAAGGGGGAGTACTGAAGCTTTCTTT. Full variable domain (remainder filled in from reference TRBV9 and TRBJ1-1): DSGVTQTPKHLITATGQRVTLRCSPRSGDLSVYWYQQSLDQGLQFLIQYYNGEERAKGNILERFSAQQFPDLHSELNLSSLELGDSALYFCASSVRGSTEAFFGQGTRLTVV.

The genes are TRBV5-1 and TRBJ2-3, with TRBD2 as a possible D gene (5 bases). The CDR3 length is 15 residues. V lost 0 bases to trimming and J lost 3 bases, with 11 bases between them. The germline gives CDR1 SGHRS, CDR2 YFSETQ. The CDR3 sequence is CASSLDGLGTDTQYF. The DNA of the CDR3 is TGCGCCAGCAGCTTGGATGGACTCGGTACAGATACGCAGTATTTT.

The chain has TRBV30 and TRBJ1-1; 7 positions agree with TRBD1. After removal of 5 bases from V and 3 bases from J, the junction contained 6 bases not matched to a gene. This CDR3 comprises 13 residues. The germline V gene has CDR1 GTSNPN and CDR2 SVGIG (reference sequence). The CDR3 DNA is TGTGCCTGGCAGGGGGAGGAAGACACTGAAGCTTTCTTT. It specifies CAWQGEEDTEAFF.

The chain recombines TRBV10-3 with TRBJ1-2; a possible D gene is TRBD1 (5 bases). Between the trimmed V and J ends, which lost 4 bases and 4 bases, there was a span of 16 bases. The CDR3 has 15 residues. Germline CDR1 is ENHRY and CDR2 is SYGVKD. CDR3 sequence: CAISGYLQASYGYTF. The CDR3 DNA reads TGTGCCATCAGTGGGTATTTACAGGCCTCCTATGGCTACACCTTC.

The chain employs TRBV5-1 and TRBJ2-1, with D unresolved. Between the trimmed V and J ends, which lost 0 bases and 1 base, there was a span of 8 bases. This CDR3 is built from 15 residues. Per the germline V gene, CDR1 is SGHRS and CDR2 is YFSETQ. The DNA of the CDR3 is TGCGCCAGCAGCTTGGGTTCTGTTTCCTACAATGAGCAGTTCTTC. Its translation: CASSLGSVSYNEQFF.

The genes are TRBV25-1 and TRBJ1-1; TRBD1 might be the D (6 bases). Trimming pared 7 bases from V and 5 bases from J, leaving 11 bases between. Germline-derived CDR1 and CDR2 are MGHDK and SYGVNS. The CDR3 loop spans 12 amino acids. CDR3 in amino acids: CASTTGRTEAFF. CDR3 in DNA: TGTGCCAGCACCACAGGGCGGACTGAAGCTTTCTTT.

This clone was observed a handful of times. The gene calls are TRBV27 and TRBJ2-1; TRBD1 might be the D (6 bases). V lost 8 bases to trimming and J lost 4 bases, with 18 bases between them. Germline loops: CDR1 MNHEY, CDR2 SMNVEV (reference sequence). This CDR3 comprises 15 residues. The CDR3 DNA reads TGTGCCAGCTCCCCATTGCGGACAGTATACAATGAGCAGTTCTTC. Encoded protein: CASSPLRTVYNEQFF.

About this clone: One end of the junction varies from germline; a read error may be responsible. The chain has TRBV7-7 and TRBJ1-1; possible D gene TRBD1, 6 bases. The germline gives CDR1 SSHAT, CDR2 FNYEAQ (reference sequence). The CDR3 has 15 amino acids. The CDR3 loop reads CASSLEQGKNTEAFF. As DNA, the CDR3 is TGTGCTAGCAGCTTAGAACAGGGAAAGAACACTGAAGCTTTCTTT.

The chain employs TRBV9 and TRBJ1-4; D may be TRBD1 (5 bases). Germline V gives CDR1 SGDLS, CDR2 YYNGEE. V shed 3 bases and J shed 3 bases, with 12 bases lying between them. The CDR3 runs to 15 residues. The CDR3, as DNA: TGTGCCAGCAGCGCGGGACTGCGGGCTAATGAAAAACTGTTTTTT. It yields the protein CASSAGLRANEKLFF.

The chain employs TRBV13 and TRBJ2-1; D might be TRBD2 (6 bases). CDR3 length equals 16 residues. From germline, CDR1 is PRHDT and CDR2 FYEKMQ (reference sequence). V was shortened by 5 bases and J by 3 bases, with 17 bases between the two germline ends. CDR3: CASSQDYTADYNEQFF. CDR3 nucleotide sequence: TGTGCCAGCAGCCAGGACTATACTGCCGACTACAATGAGCAGTTCTTC.

The chain joins TRBV7-2 to TRBJ1-2, with 9 bases identical to TRBD1. This CDR3 is 15 amino acids long. Germline V CDR1 and CDR2: SGHTA, FQGNSA. V lost 5 bases and J lost 7; bases outside the gene matches: 11. The chain's CDR3 is CASSLPRTGVVGYTF. The CDR3 DNA reads TGTGCCAGCAGCCTCCCTCGGACAGGGGTCGTTGGCTACACCTTC.

The gene calls are TRBV18 and TRBJ1-4; 8 bases agree with TRBD1. Germline CDR1 reads KGHSH; CDR2 reads LQKENI. CDR3 length: 16 amino acids. J lost 1 base, V lost 6 bases, and 7 bases had no gene match. CDR3 region: CASSPGQARTNEKLFF. The CDR3 DNA follows: TGTGCCAGCTCCCCGGGACAGGCGAGAACTAATGAAAAACTGTTTTTT.

V gene TRBV11-2 combines with J gene TRBJ2-7; D is uncertain. Per germline, CDR1 SGHAT and CDR2 FQNNGV. V was trimmed by 0 bases and J by 0 bases, leaving 6 bases between them. The length of the CDR3 is 14 residues. CDR3 region: CASSLEAVSYEQYF. CDR3 sequence (DNA): TGTGCCAGCAGCTTAGAGGCGGTCTCCTACGAGCAGTACTTC.

This clone occurred a few times. This chain's CDR3 is CASSLTKTGDTEAFF. The CDR3 DNA sequence: TGTGCCAGCAGCTTAACAAAAACAGGGGACACTGAAGCTTTCTTT. This chain links TRBV7-3 with TRBJ1-1; TRBD1 matches at 7 bases. The trim removed 0 bases at V and 3 bases at J, leaving 4 bases unmatched. This CDR3 spans 15 amino acids. Germline V CDR1 and CDR2: SGHTA, FQGTGA.

The genes are TRBV29-1 and TRBJ1-1; 10 nucleotides align to TRBD1. V gave up 6 bases and J gave up 4 bases; unmatched junction bases: 5. The CDR3 extends over 13 amino acids. Germline values: CDR1 SQVTM, CDR2 ANQGSEA. The CDR3 loop is CSVRQGAGTEAFF. CDR3 DNA sequence: TGCAGCGTCAGACAGGGGGCCGGCACTGAAGCTTTCTTT.